This T cell receptor (beta chain) was documented in a study of shared clonotypes between healthy human individuals. At the level of the study: Per donor, CD8 memory used one plate, CD8 naive used two, CD4 memory used three and CD4 naive used three. General study points: Sequencing depth was predicted to influence how clonotypes are shared among donors.

A note on this clone: Antigen specificity is unknown.

Once extracted for a subset, genomic DNA was divided evenly among several immunoSEQ plates. The data were produced by immunoSEQ multiplex PCR, yet TCRdb's version contains in-frame clones alone and is incomplete. Of about 2.4 million clones in the sample, approximately 92% were seen once. Researchers partitioned CD4+ cells into CD45RA+ naive and CD45RA-negative memory subsets. Germline CDR1 SEHNR, CDR2 FQNEAQ (reference sequence). V lost 0 bases to trimming and J lost 0 bases, with 18 bases between them. The CDR3 sequence is 19 residues long. The chain joins TRBV7-9 to TRBJ2-1; perhaps TRBD2 as D (5 bases). The sample taken for sequencing was naive CD4+ T cells sorted from blood. Subset defined: CD45RA+ positively selected. The TCR originated in a man between 18 and 35 years old in good health. CDR3 in DNA: TGTGCCAGCAGCTTAGCGGCCTACTCACTAGGGAGCTCCTACAATGAGCAGTTCTTC. Amino acids: CASSLAAYSLGSSYNEQFF.